The clone carrying this T cell receptor beta chain was seen just once. Its antigen is unidentified. Primers for the PCR totalled 60 Vbeta and 13 Jbeta. Method: immunoSEQ multiplex PCR; TCRdb's copy keeps in-frame clones and lacks some. The sample records approximately 220,000 clones, over 60% being singletons. The entry originates in a study of cytomegalovirus exposure and HLA in healthy donors. V lost 0 bases and J 4 bases, leaving 13 bases between the germline ends. CDR3 length: 15 residues. The germline V gene has CDR1 SGDLS and CDR2 YYNGEE. Study outcomes and limitations: The authors confirmed in vitro that three CMV-associated chains were specific for CMV antigens. A list of around 160 TCR beta chains associated with cytomegalovirus was given. Later analysis associated a missense DCLRE1C variant with TCR beta V- and J-gene trimming. In a later analysis, an Asian-associated ancestry cluster reportedly showed fewer N-insertions than the roughly 730-donor mean.

This chain connects TRBV9 to TRBJ1-2; TRBD1 might be the D (5 bases). This TCR was recovered from a man between 18 and 35 years old in good health and CMV-seronegative. Material: PBMCs. CDR3 sequence (DNA): TGTGCCAGCAGCGTAGAGGGGACTATGGTCTATGGCTACACCTTC. Its protein product is CASSVEGTMVYGYTF.